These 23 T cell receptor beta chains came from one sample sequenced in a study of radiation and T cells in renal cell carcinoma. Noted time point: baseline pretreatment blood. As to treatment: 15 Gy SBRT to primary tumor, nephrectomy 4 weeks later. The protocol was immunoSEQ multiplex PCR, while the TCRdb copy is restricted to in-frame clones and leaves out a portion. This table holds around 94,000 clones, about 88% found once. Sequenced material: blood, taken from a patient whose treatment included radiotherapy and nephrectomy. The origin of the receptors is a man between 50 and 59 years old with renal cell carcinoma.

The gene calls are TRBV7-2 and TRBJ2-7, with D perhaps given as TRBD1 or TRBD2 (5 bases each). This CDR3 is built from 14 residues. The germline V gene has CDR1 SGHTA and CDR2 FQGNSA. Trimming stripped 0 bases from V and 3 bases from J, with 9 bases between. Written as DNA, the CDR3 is TGTGCCAGCAGCTTAGCGGGACCCAGCTACGAGCAGTACTTC. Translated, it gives CASSLAGPSYEQYF.

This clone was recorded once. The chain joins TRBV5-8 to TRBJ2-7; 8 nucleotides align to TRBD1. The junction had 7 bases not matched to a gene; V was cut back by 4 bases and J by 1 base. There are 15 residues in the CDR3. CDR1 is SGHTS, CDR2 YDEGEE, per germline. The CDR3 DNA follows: TGTGCCAGCAGCCCATTACAGGGGGTTTCCTACGAGCAGTACTTC. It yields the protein CASSPLQGVSYEQYF.

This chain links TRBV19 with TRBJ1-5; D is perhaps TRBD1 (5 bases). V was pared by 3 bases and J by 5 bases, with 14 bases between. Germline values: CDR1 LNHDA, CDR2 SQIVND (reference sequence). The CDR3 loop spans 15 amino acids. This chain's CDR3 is CASSIFRAVDQPQHF. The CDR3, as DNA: TGTGCCAGTAGTATCTTCAGGGCGGTCGATCAGCCCCAGCATTTT.

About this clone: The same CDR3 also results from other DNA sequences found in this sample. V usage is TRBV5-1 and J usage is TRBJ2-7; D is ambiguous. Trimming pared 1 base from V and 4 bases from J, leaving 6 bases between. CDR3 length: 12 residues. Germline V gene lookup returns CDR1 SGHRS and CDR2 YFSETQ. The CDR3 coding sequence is TGCGCCAGCAGCTTGCGGCCATACGAGCAGTACTTC. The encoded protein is CASSLRPYEQYF.

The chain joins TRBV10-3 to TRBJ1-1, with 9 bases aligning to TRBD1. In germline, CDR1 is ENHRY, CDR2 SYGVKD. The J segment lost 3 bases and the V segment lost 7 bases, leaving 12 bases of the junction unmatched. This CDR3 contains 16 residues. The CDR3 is CAINRDRANSYTEAFF. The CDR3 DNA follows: TGTGCCATCAATCGGGACAGGGCGAATTCGTACACTGAAGCTTTCTTT.

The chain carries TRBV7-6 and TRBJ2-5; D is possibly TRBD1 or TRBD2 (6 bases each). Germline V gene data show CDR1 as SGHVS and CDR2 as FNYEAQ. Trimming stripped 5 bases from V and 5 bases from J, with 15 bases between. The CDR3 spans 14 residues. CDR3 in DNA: TGTGCCAGCAGCCTATCTGGGGGGCAGGAGACCCAGTACTTC. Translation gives CASSLSGGQETQYF.

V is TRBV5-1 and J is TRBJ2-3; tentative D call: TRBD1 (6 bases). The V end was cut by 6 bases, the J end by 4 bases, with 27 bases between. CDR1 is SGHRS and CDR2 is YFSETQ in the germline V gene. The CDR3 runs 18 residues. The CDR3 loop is CASILIVYGTITPDTQYF. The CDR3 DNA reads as TGCGCCAGCATCCTTATTGTTTACGGGACAATTACTCCAGATACGCAGTATTTT. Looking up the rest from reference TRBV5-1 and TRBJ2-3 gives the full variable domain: KAGVTQTPRYLIKTRGQQVTLSCSPISGHRSVSWYQQTPGQGLQFLFEYFSETQRNKGNFPGRFSGRQFSNSRSEMNVSTLELGDSALYLCASILIVYGTITPDTQYFGPGTRLTVL.

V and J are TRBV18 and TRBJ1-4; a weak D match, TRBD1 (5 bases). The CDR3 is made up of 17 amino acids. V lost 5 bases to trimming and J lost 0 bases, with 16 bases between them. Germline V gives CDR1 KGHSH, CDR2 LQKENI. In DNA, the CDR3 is TGTGCCAGCTCATCCTACATGGGGACCGCAACTAATGAAAAACTGTTTTTT. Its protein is CASSSYMGTATNEKLFF.

The CDR3 DNA reads as TGTGCCAGTAGTATAGATCGAGAGCAAATTGAAGCTTTCTTT. Translated, it gives CASSIDREQIEAFF. The rearrangement links TRBV19 to TRBJ1-1; D call uncertain. The CDR3 contains 14 residues. CDR1 and CDR2 (germline): LNHDA, SQIVND (reference sequence). V was clipped by 0 bases and J by 7 bases, with 12 bases between them.

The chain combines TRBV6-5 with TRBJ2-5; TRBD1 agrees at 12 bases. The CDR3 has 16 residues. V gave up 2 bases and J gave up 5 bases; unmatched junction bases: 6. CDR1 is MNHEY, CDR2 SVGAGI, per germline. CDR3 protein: CASSYSGTGGSETQYF. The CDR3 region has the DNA TGTGCCAGCAGTTACAGCGGGACAGGGGGCAGCGAGACCCAGTACTTC.

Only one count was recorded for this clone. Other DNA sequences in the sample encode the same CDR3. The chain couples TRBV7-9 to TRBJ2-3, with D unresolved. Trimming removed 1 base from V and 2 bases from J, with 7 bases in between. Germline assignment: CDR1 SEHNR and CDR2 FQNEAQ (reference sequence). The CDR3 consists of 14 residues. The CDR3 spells CASSLEGLTDTQYF. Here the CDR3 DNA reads TGTGCCAGCAGCTTAGAGGGTCTCACAGATACGCAGTATTTT.

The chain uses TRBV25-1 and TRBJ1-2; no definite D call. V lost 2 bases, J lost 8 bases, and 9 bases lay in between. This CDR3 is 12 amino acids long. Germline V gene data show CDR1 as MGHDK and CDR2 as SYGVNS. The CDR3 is CASSEILGGYTF. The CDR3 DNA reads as TGTGCCAGCAGTGAAATTTTGGGGGGCTACACCTTC.

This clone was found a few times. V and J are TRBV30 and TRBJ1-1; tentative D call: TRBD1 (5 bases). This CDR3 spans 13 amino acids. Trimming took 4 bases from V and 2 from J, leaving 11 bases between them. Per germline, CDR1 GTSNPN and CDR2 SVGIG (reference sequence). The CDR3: CAWNEGTNTEAFF. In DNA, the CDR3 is TGTGCCTGGAATGAGGGGACCAACACTGAAGCTTTCTTT.

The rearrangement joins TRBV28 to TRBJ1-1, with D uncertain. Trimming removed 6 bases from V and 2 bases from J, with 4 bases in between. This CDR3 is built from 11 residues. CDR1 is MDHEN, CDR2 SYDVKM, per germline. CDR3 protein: CASSGNTEAFF. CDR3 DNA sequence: TGTGCCAGCAGCGGAAACACTGAAGCTTTCTTT.

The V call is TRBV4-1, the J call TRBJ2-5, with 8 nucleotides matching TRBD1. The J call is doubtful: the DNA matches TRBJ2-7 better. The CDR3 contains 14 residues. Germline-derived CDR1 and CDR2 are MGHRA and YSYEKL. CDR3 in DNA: TGCGCCAGCAGTTCAGGGACAGGACCCTACGAGCAGTACTTC. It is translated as CASSSGTGPYEQYF.

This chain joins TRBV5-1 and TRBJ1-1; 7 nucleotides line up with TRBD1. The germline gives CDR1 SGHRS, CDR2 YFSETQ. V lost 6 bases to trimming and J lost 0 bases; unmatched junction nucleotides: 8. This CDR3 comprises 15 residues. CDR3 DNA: TGCGCCAGCAAGGGACAGAGAAACATGAACACTGAAGCTTTCTTT. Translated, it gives CASKGQRNMNTEAFF.

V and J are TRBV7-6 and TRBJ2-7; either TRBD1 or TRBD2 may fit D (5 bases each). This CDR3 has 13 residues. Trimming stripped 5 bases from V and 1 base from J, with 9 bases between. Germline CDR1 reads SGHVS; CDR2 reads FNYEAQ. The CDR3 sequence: CASSTGQSYEQYF. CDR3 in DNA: TGTGCCAGCAGCACGGGGCAGTCCTACGAGCAGTACTTC.

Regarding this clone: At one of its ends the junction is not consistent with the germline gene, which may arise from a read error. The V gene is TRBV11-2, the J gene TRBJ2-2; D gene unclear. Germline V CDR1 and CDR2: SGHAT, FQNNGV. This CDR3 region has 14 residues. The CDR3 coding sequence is TGTGCCAGCATCTTAGTAGGGTACACCGGGGAGCTGTTTTTT. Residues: CASILVGYTGELFF.

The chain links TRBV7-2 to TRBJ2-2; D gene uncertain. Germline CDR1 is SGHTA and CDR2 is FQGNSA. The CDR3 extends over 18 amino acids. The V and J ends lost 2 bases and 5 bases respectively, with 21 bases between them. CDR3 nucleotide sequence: TGTGCCAGCAGCTTAAAGAGGTTGAGTGCCCTTGGGACCGGGGAGCTGTTTTTT. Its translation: CASSLKRLSALGTGELFF. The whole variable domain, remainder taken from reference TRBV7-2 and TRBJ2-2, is GAGVSQSPSNKVTEKGKDVELRCDPISGHTALYWYRQSLGQGLEFLIYFQGNSAPDKSGLPSDRFSAERTGGSVSTLTIQRTQQEDSAVYLCASSLKRLSALGTGELFFGEGSRLTVL.

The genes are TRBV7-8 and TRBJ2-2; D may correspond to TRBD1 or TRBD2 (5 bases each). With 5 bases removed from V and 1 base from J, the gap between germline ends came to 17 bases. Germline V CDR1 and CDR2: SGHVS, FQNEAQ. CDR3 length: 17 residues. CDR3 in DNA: TGTGCCAGCAGCACCCAGGGAGAGAAGCTGAACACCGGGGAGCTGTTTTTT. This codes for CASSTQGEKLNTGELFF.

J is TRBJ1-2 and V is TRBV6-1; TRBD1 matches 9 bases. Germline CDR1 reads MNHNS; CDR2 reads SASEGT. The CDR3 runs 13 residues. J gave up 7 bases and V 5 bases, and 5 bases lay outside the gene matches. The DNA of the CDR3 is TGTGCCAGCAGTAAGGGACAGGGTGGTGGCTACACCTTC. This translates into CASSKGQGGGYTF.

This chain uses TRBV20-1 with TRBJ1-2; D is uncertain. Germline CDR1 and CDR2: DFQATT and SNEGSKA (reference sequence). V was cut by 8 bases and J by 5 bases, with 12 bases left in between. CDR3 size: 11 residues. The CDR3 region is CSTLSGYGYTF. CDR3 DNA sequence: TGCAGTACCCTGAGCGGGTATGGCTACACCTTC.

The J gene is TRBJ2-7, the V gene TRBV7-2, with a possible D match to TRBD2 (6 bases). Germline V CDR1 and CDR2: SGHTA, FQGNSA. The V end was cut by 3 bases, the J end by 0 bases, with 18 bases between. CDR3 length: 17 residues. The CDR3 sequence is CASSFPSVGFLSYEQYF. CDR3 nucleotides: TGTGCCAGCAGCTTCCCTAGCGTTGGATTCCTCTCCTACGAGCAGTACTTC.